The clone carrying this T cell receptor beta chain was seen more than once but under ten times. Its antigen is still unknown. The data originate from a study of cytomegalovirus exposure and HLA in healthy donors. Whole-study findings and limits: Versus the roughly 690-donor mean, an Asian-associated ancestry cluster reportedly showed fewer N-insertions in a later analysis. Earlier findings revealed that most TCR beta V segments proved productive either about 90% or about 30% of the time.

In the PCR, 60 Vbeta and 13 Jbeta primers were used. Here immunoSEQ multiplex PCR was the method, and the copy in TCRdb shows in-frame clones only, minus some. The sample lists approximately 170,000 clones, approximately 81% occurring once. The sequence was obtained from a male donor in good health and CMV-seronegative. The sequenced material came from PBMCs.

As DNA, the CDR3 is TGCGCCAGCAGCTTGGGGGGGGGTCGGAGAGAAAAACTGTTTTTT. It yields the protein CASSLGGGRREKLFF. The rearrangement joins TRBV5-1 to TRBJ1-4; possibly TRBD1 for D (5 bases). Deletions cut 0 bases from V and 8 bases from J, with 14 bases between. CDR3 size: 15 residues. Looked up from germline, CDR1 is SGHRS and CDR2 is YFSETQ.